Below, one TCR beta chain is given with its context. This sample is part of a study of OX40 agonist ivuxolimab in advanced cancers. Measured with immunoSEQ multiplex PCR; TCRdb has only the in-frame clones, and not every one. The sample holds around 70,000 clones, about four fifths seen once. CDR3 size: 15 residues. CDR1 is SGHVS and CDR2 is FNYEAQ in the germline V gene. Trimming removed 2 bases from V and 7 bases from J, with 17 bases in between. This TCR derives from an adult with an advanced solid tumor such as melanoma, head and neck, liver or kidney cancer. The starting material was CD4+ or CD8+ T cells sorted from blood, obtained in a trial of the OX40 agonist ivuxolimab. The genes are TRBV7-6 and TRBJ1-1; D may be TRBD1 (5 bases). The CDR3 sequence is CASSLFSGQVGEAFF. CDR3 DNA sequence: TGTGCCAGCAGCTTATTTTCGGGGCAGGTTGGTGAAGCTTTCTTT.